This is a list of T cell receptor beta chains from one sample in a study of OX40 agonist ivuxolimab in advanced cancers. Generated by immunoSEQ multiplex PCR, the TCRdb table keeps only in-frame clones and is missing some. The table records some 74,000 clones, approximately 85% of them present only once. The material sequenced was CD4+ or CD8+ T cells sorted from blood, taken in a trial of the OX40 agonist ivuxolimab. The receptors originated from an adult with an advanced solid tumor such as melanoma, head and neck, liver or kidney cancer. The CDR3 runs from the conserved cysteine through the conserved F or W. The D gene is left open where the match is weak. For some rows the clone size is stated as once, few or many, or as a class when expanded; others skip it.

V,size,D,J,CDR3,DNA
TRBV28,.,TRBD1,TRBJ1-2,CASSRWDSSFYGYTF,TGTGCCAGCAGCCGGTGGGACAGTTCTTTCTATGGCTACACCTTC
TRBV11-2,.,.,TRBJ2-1,CASSLDQEYEQFF,TGTGCCAGCAGCTTAGATCAAGAGTATGAGCAGTTCTTC
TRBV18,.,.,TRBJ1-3,CASSRRMTDGNTIYF,TGTGCCAGCTCACGGAGGATGACGGATGGAAACACCATATATTTT
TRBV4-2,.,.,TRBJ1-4,CASSQEGGGANEKLFF,TGTGCCAGCAGCCAAGAAGGGGGGGGAGCTAATGAAAAACTGTTTTTT
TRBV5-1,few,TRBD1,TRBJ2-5,CASSSQPGGETQYF,TGCGCCAGCAGCTCCCAGCCAGGGGGAGAGACCCAGTACTTC
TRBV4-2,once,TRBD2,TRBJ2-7,CASSQERTSGSGQYF,TGTGCCAGCAGCCAAGAGCGGACTAGCGGGAGTGGGCAGTACTTC
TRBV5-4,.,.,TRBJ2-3,CASSLVQGLDTQYF,TGTGCCAGCAGCTTGGTACAGGGCCTCGATACGCAGTATTTT
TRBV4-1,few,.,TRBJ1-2,CASRLTDSSNYGYTF,TGCGCCAGCAGACTGACGGACAGCTCGAACTATGGCTACACCTTC
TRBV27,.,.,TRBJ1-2,CASSAVSDRDYGYTF,TGTGCCAGCAGTGCCGTCTCCGACAGAGACTATGGCTACACCTTC
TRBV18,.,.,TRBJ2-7,CASSPPNFGRQYF,TGTGCCAGCTCACCACCTAATTTTGGTCGACAGTACTTC
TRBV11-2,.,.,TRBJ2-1,CASSLEWAAGDEQFF,TGTGCCAGCAGCTTAGAGTGGGCCGCAGGCGATGAGCAGTTCTTC
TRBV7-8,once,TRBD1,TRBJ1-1,CASSARRTGQAEAFF,TGTGCCAGCAGCGCCCGCCGGACAGGCCAGGCTGAAGCTTTCTTT
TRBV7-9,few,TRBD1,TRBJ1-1,CASSFEPGGTEAFF,TGTGCCAGCAGCTTCGAACCAGGGGGCACTGAAGCTTTCTTT
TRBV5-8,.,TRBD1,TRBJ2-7,CASSPQGTGGYEQYF,TGTGCCAGCAGCCCACAAGGGACAGGGGGTTACGAGCAGTACTTC
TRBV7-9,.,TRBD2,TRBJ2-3,CASSHLSAGVYTQYF,TGTGCCAGCAGCCACCTCTCCGCGGGGGTCTATACGCAGTATTTT
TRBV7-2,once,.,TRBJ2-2,CASSQRRKRPVAGELFF,TGTGCCAGCAGCCAAAGGCGCAAGCGACCGGTAGCCGGGGAGCTGTTTTTT
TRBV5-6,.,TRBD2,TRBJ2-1,CASSHGLAPYNEQFF,TGTGCCAGCAGCCACGGACTAGCGCCCTACAATGAGCAGTTCTTC
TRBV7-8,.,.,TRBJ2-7,CASSFTYEQYF,TGTGCCAGCAGCTTCACCTACGAGCAGTACTTC
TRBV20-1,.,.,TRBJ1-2,CSARPGLGYTF,TGCAGTGCTAGACCCGGGCTCGGCTACACCTTC
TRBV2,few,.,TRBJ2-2,CASSLETGELFF,TGTGCCAGCAGTTTGGAGACGGGGGAGCTGTTTTTT
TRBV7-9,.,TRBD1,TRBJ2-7,CASSPRGQTYEQYF,TGTGCCAGCAGCCCGAGGGGACAGACCTACGAGCAGTACTTC
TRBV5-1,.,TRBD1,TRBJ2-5,CASSPTGARETQYF,TGCGCCAGCAGCCCGACAGGGGCGAGAGAGACCCAGTACTTC
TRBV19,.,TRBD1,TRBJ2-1,CASSMKGQGANEQFF,TGTGCCAGTAGTATGAAGGGACAGGGCGCCAATGAGCAGTTCTTC
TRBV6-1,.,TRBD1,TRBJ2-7,CASSALGQGYEQYF,TGTGCCAGCAGTGCTCTGGGACAGGGCTACGAGCAGTACTTC
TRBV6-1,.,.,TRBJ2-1,CASSSLFYEQFF,TGTGCCAGCAGTAGTCTGTTCTATGAGCAGTTCTTC
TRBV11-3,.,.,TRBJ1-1,CASSPVGQRAYTEAFF,TGTGCCAGCAGCCCCGTTGGGCAGCGCGCCTACACTGAAGCTTTCTTT
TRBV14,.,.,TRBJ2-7,CASSLTGRAAEQYF,TGTGCCAGCAGCCTAACAGGGAGGGCCGCCGAGCAGTACTTC
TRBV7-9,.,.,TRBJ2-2,CASSFLGFRDTGELFF,TGTGCCAGCAGCTTCCTTGGGTTCCGGGACACCGGGGAGCTGTTTTTT
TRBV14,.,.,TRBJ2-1,CASSLIRGNGANEQFF,TGTGCCAGCAGCTTGATCAGGGGTAACGGGGCTAATGAGCAGTTCTTC
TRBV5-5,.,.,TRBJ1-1,CASSLAREVRSDTEAFF,TGTGCCAGCAGCTTGGCTAGGGAGGTAAGATCGGACACTGAAGCTTTCTTT
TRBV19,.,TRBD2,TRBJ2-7,CASSKASGGLSSYEQYF,TGTGCCAGTAGTAAGGCTAGCGGGGGCCTGAGCTCCTACGAGCAGTACTTC
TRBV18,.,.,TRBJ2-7,CASSSGGSYEQYF,TGTGCCAGCTCTTCCGGGGGATCCTACGAGCAGTACTTC
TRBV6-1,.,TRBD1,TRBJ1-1,CASRQPGQGVGEAFF,TGTGCCAGCAGACAACCGGGACAGGGGGTAGGTGAAGCTTTCTTT
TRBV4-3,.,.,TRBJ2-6,CASTPQPGANVLTF,TGCGCCAGCACTCCCCAGCCTGGGGCCAACGTCCTGACTTTC
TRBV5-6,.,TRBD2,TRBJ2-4,CPGVAGGGAKNIQYF,TGTCCTGGGGTAGCGGGGGGCGGAGCCAAAAACATTCAGTACTTC
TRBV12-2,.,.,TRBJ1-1,CASRAKQGECTEAFF,TGTGCAAGTCGAGCCAAGCAGGGTGAATGCACTGAAGCTTTCTTT
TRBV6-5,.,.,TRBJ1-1,CASRQGVNTEAFF,TGTGCCAGCAGACAGGGAGTGAACACTGAAGCTTTCTTT
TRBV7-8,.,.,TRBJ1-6,CASTPSSYNSPLHF,TGTGCCAGCACCCCCAGCTCCTATAATTCACCCCTCCACTTT
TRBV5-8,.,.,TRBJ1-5,CASSRRDNQPQHF,TGTGCCAGCAGCCGGAGGGACAATCAGCCCCAGCATTTT
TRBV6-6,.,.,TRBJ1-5,CASSPKGGRGNQPQHF,TGTGCCAGCAGTCCAAAAGGGGGGCGAGGCAATCAGCCCCAGCATTTT
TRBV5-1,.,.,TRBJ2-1,CASSLDSPAYNEQFF,TGCGCCAGCAGCTTGGACTCCCCGGCCTACAATGAGCAGTTCTTC
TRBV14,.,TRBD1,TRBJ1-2,CASSLRDRDGGYTF,TGTGCCAGCAGCCTAAGGGACAGGGATGGTGGCTACACCTTC
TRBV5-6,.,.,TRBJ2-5,CASSPRGGETQYF,TGTGCCAGCAGCCCACGTGGTGGCGAGACCCAGTACTTC
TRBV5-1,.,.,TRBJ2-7,CASSLGGGANYEQYF,TGCGCCAGCAGCTTGGGCGGGGGCGCTAATTACGAGCAGTACTTC
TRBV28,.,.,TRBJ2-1,CASSFRGAGGYNEQFF,TGTGCCAGCAGTTTTCGGGGGGCCGGGGGCTACAATGAGCAGTTCTTC
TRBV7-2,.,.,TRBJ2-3,CASSYFTDTQYF,TGTGCCAGCAGCTATTTCACAGATACGCAGTATTTT
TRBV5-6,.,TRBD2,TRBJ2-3,CASSFYSGGITDTQYF,TGTGCCAGCAGCTTCTACAGCGGGGGGATCACAGATACGCAGTATTTT
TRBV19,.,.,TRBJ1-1,CASITGGEAFF,TGTGCCAGTATCACGGGTGGGGAAGCTTTCTTT
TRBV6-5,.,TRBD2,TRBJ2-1,CASTRTSGAYNEQFF,TGTGCCAGCACCCGGACTAGCGGGGCCTACAATGAGCAGTTCTTC
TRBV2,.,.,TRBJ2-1,CASSGSGNEQFF,TGTGCCAGCAGTGGGTCAGGGAATGAGCAGTTCTTC